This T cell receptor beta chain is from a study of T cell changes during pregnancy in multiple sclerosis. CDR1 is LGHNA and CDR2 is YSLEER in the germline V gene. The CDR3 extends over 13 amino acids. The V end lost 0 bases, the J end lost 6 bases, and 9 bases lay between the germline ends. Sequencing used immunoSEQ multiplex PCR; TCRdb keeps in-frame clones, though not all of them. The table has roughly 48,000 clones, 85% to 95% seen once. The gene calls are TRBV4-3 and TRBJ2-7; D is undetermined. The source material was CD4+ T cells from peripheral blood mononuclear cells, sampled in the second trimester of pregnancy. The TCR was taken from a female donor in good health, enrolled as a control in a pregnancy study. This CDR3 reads CASSQDLDGEQYF. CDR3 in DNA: TGCGCCAGCAGCCAAGATCTAGACGGCGAGCAGTACTTC.